Following are 21 T cell receptor beta chains from one sample sequenced in a study of Ad26.COV2.S vaccination and SARS-CoV-2 variants. Sequencing was performed with immunoSEQ multiplex PCR; in TCRdb, only in-frame clones are kept and a portion is missing. The sample includes fewer than 55,000 clones, roughly 80% seen only once; the top ten take over 40%. This specimen was peripheral blood, taken after recovery from COVID-19. These receptors all stem from a human donor who had recovered from COVID-19.

The chain carries TRBV5-6 and TRBJ2-7, with 8 bases aligning to TRBD1. Germline assignment: CDR1 SGHDT and CDR2 YYEEEE. The CDR3 is 14 amino acids. With 0 bases clipped from V and 6 bases from J, the junction kept 5 bases outside the gene matches. The CDR3 reads CASSLVQGASEQYV. Here the CDR3 DNA reads TGTGCCAGCAGCTTGGTCCAGGGGGCCTCCGAGCAGTACGTC.

The gene calls are TRBV7-6 and TRBJ2-3; TRBD2 matches at 13 bases. Losses at the gene ends were 3 bases for V and 1 base for J; bases not matched to a gene: 4. The CDR3 covers 17 residues. CDR1 and CDR2 (germline): SGHVS, FNYEAQ. CDR3 nucleotide sequence: TGTGCCAGCAGCTTCGTACTAGCGGGGGGGGGCACAGATACGCAGTATTTT. Translation gives CASSFVLAGGGTDTQYF. The whole variable domain, filled in from reference TRBV7-6 and TRBJ2-3, reads GAGVSQSPRYKVTKRGQDVALRCDPISGHVSLYWYRQALGQGPEFLTYFNYEAQQDKSGLPNDRFSAERPEGSISTLTIQRTEQRDSAMYRCASSFVLAGGGTDTQYFGPGTRLTVL.

The rearrangement links TRBV18 to TRBJ2-3; 8 positions agree with TRBD2. V shed 0 bases, J shed 3 bases, and the junction held 14 bases outside the gene matches. Per germline, CDR1 KGHSH and CDR2 LQKENI. This CDR3 has 19 amino acids. CDR3 DNA sequence: TGTGCCAGCTCACCACCGTGGACGGGAGGGCTCGTGGTAACAGATACGCAGTATTTT. It specifies CASSPPWTGGLVVTDTQYF.

The chain uses TRBV19 and TRBJ1-1; TRBD1 matches 8 bases. CDR3 length: 15 residues. Germline V lookup: CDR1 LNHDA, CDR2 SQIVND (reference sequence). J gave up 4 bases and V 3 bases, and 7 bases lay outside the gene matches. The CDR3: CASSIPGQGPTEAFF. The CDR3 coding sequence is TGTGCCAGTAGTATCCCCGGACAGGGCCCCACTGAAGCTTTCTTT.

The chain combines TRBV29-1 with TRBJ1-2, with 11 bases aligning to TRBD1. V was pared by 6 bases and J by 3 bases, with 6 bases of the junction left unmatched. Looked up from germline, CDR1 is SQVTM and CDR2 is ANQGSEA. CDR3 length: 14 amino acids. The DNA for the CDR3 is TGCAGCGTCTTCGGACAGGGGGCTGACTATGGCTACACCTTC. Translating gives CSVFGQGADYGYTF.

The rearrangement links TRBV7-8 to TRBJ1-5; TRBD1 matches at 9 bases. The V gene end was trimmed by 3 bases and the J gene end by 4 bases; junction bases not matched to a gene: 4. Germline assignment: CDR1 SGHVS and CDR2 FQNEAQ. This CDR3 is 15 amino acids long. The DNA of the CDR3 is TGTGCCAGCAGCTTCGGACAGGGGTTGAATCAGCCCCAGCATTTT. Its protein is CASSFGQGLNQPQHF.

The rearrangement joins TRBV6-1 to TRBJ2-6; no clear D. From germline, CDR1 is MNHNS and CDR2 SASEGT. The CDR3 spans 18 residues. Trimming took off 1 base at V and 6 bases at J, with 19 bases between the two ends. CDR3 bases: TGTGCCAGCAGTGAAGAAAATCGCTTGCCCTCGAAGGCCAACGTCCTGACTTTC. Amino acid sequence: CASSEENRLPSKANVLTF.

This clone was counted only a few times. This rearrangement joins TRBV6-5 to TRBJ1-3; D gene ambiguous. Trimming took 0 bases from V and 0 from J, leaving 6 bases between them. Germline V gives CDR1 MNHEY, CDR2 SVGAGI. This CDR3 is 15 amino acids long. The CDR3 nucleotides are TGTGCCAGCAGTTACTCGTGGGACTCTGGAAACACCATATATTTT. Its protein is CASSYSWDSGNTIYF.

The genes are TRBV10-1 and TRBJ1-4; D gene unclear. The CDR3 runs 12 residues. Germline lookup yields CDR1 WNHNN and CDR2 SYGVQD (reference sequence). Deletions cut 6 bases from V and 10 bases from J, with 12 bases between. CDR3 region: CASSPLPGKLFF. In DNA, the CDR3 is TGCGCCAGCAGCCCCCTCCCCGGAAAACTGTTTTTT.

This clone occurred a few times. This chain links TRBV6-6 with TRBJ2-3; 9 bases map to TRBD2. The junction had 5 bases not matched to a gene; V was cut back by 0 bases and J by 10 bases. This CDR3 comprises 14 residues. Germline V gene data show CDR1 as MNHNY and CDR2 as SVGAGI (reference sequence). The DNA of the CDR3 is TGTGCCAGCAGTTACTCGGTGCTAGCGGGATCGCAGTATTTT. Its protein product is CASSYSVLAGSQYF.

The chain has TRBV12-3 or TRBV12-4 and TRBJ2-2; D gene ambiguous. Trimming removed 5 bases from V and 8 bases from J, with 9 bases in between. The CDR3 extends over 12 amino acids. The CDR3 loop is CASSLPTGELFF. CDR3 DNA: TGTGCCAGCAGTCTCCCGACAGGGGAGCTGTTTTTT.

The chain employs TRBV27 and TRBJ1-2; D may be TRBD1 (6 bases). This CDR3 is 18 amino acids long. The germline CDR1 and CDR2 sequences are MNHEY and SMNVEV (reference sequence). Here the CDR3 reads CAILPRDTGKLSNYGYTF. The DNA of the CDR3 is TGTGCTATACTACCCCGGGACACCGGAAAGCTGTCTAACTATGGCTACACCTTC.

Remarks on this clone: The same CDR3 arises from other DNA sequences in this sample as well. This chain links TRBV11-2 with TRBJ2-3, with 9 bases fitting TRBD2. Germline V CDR1 and CDR2: SGHAT, FQNNGV. V dropped 1 base and J dropped 9; count of bases not matched to a gene: 5. The length of the CDR3 is 14 residues. The CDR3 DNA is TGTGCCAGCAGCTTAGGGAGGGCGGGGGGGACGCAGTATTTT. Its protein product is CASSLGRAGGTQYF.

V usage is TRBV11-3 and J usage is TRBJ2-1, with 10 bases aligning to TRBD1. With V trimmed by 5 bases and J by 7 bases, 11 bases remained unmatched. CDR1 is SGHNT and CDR2 is YENEEA in the germline V gene. There are 16 residues in the CDR3. The CDR3 DNA is TGTGCCAGCAGCCCGCCGGGACAGGGGATATTGAATGAGCAGTTCTTC. Residues: CASSPPGQGILNEQFF. The full variable domain, completed using reference TRBV11-3 and TRBJ2-1, is EAGVVQSPRYKIIEKKQPVAFWCNPISGHNTLYWYLQNLGQGPELLIRYENEEAVDDSQLPKDRFSAERLKGVDSTLKIQPAELGDSAVYLCASSPPGQGILNEQFFGPGTRLTVL.

The CDR3 region is CASSPTGSLRIGELFF. CDR3 DNA sequence: TGTGCCAGCAGTCCGACCGGGTCCCTTAGGATCGGGGAGCTGTTTTTT. The chain links TRBV5-5 to TRBJ2-2; no firm D call. The CDR3 has 16 amino acids. V lost 5 bases, J lost 7 bases, and 21 bases lay in between. Germline V gene lookup returns CDR1 SGHKS and CDR2 YYEKEE (reference sequence).

This clone was detected only a few times. This chain links TRBV6-5 with TRBJ2-7, with 11 nucleotides matching TRBD1. The ends lost 6 bases at V and 6 bases at J; junction bases unmatched: 10. Germline assignment: CDR1 MNHEY and CDR2 SVGAGI. The CDR3 totals 15 residues. The CDR3 bases are TGTGCCAGCAGCTCCTGGGGGACAGGGGGTGGCGAGCAGTACGTC. It is translated as CASSSWGTGGGEQYV.

The chain links TRBV19 to TRBJ1-2; 8 nucleotides agree with TRBD1. Germline loops: CDR1 LNHDA, CDR2 SQIVND (reference sequence). The V gene end was trimmed by 5 bases and the J gene end by 2 bases; junction bases not matched to a gene: 7. This CDR3 region has 15 residues. CDR3 residues: CASSPLRDRNYGYTF. Here the CDR3 DNA reads TGTGCCAGTAGTCCCCTTAGGGACAGGAACTATGGCTACACCTTC. Full variable domain (outside the CDR3, taken from reference TRBV19 and TRBJ1-2): DGGITQSPKYLFRKEGQNVTLSCEQNLNHDAMYWYRQDPGQGLRLIYYSQIVNDFQKGDIAEGYSVSREKKESFPLTVTSAQKNPTAFYLCASSPLRDRNYGYTFGSGTRLTVV.

V is TRBV24-1 and J is TRBJ2-3, with D possibly TRBD1 on 5 matching bases. The CDR3 loop spans 14 amino acids. Per the germline V gene, CDR1 is KGHDR and CDR2 is SFDVKD. Trimming removed 4 bases from V and 3 bases from J, with 10 bases in between. CDR3 sequence reads: CATSDRVGTDTQYF. CDR3 coding DNA: TGTGCCACCAGTGACAGGGTGGGGACAGATACGCAGTATTTT.

J is TRBJ2-1 and V is TRBV7-9, with TRBD2 matching over 8 bases. The CDR3 consists of 18 residues. The germline V gene encodes CDR1 SEHNR and CDR2 FQNEAQ (reference sequence). V trimming: 7 bases; J trimming: 5 bases; junction bases outside the gene matches: 19. CDR3 sequence: CASTKGAGEALFDNEQFF. The CDR3, as DNA: TGTGCCAGCACCAAAGGAGCGGGAGAGGCCCTTTTCGACAATGAGCAGTTCTTC. Variable domain in full (rest from reference TRBV7-9 and TRBJ2-1): DTGVSQNPRHKITKRGQNVTFRCDPISEHNRLYWYRQTLGQGPEFLTYFQNEAQLEKSRLLSDRFSAERPKGSFSTLEIQRTEQGDSAMYLCASTKGAGEALFDNEQFFGPGTRLTVL.

The chain has TRBV5-5 and TRBJ1-2, with D tentatively TRBD1 (5 bases). Looked up from germline, CDR1 is SGHKS and CDR2 is YYEKEE (reference sequence). V was trimmed by 6 bases and J by 8 bases, leaving 20 bases between them. The CDR3 extends over 14 amino acids. CDR3 sequence reads: CASTFLRQGGGYTF. In nucleotides, the CDR3 is TGTGCCAGCACCTTTCTAAGGCAGGGAGGCGGCTACACCTTC.

The genes are TRBV10-1 and TRBJ1-1; D gene ambiguous. There are 12 residues in the CDR3. From germline, CDR1 is WNHNN and CDR2 SYGVQD (reference sequence). V lost 8 bases to trimming and J lost 0 bases, with 7 bases between them. The CDR3 DNA follows: TGCGCCAGCGGCACCATGAACACTGAAGCTTTCTTT. Residues: CASGTMNTEAFF.